This entry features one TCR beta chain sequence. Its antigen remains unidentified. This entry comes from a study of cytomegalovirus exposure and HLA in healthy donors. Study background: The early release's HLA-typed donors yielded 80 million to 95 million unique TCRs. Study results and limitations: While the bulk of TCR sequences proved rare, some public TCRs turned up in many donors.

Primers for the PCR totalled 60 Vbeta and 13 Jbeta. Profiling relied on immunoSEQ multiplex PCR, and the TCRdb table lists in-frame clones only, not all of them. The sample includes approximately 200,000 clones, about four fifths seen only once; the top ten take around 1.6%. The CDR3 has 17 residues. Losses at the gene ends were 3 bases for V and 0 bases for J; bases not matched to a gene: 7. CDR1 is MNHNS, CDR2 SASEGT, per germline. Sequenced material: PBMCs. This sequence joins TRBV6-1 and TRBJ1-5; 8 nucleotides line up with TRBD1. This TCR came from a girl aged 5 to 17 in good health and CMV-seropositive. The CDR3 region is CASSDPPGTGSNQPQHF. CDR3 nucleotides: TGTGCCAGCAGTGACCCCCCCGGGACAGGTAGCAATCAGCCCCAGCATTTT.